Included here is one T cell receptor (beta chain) sequence, with context. Its antigen is as yet unknown. Indicated time point: blood 4 weeks post-SBRT, at nephrectomy. Treatment noted: 15 Gy SBRT to primary tumor, nephrectomy 4 weeks later. Nephrectomy followed 15 Gy stereotactic body radiation by 4 weeks. Serial blood draws occurred at baseline and 2 and 4 weeks post-SBRT. This renal cell carcinoma was of the clear cell type. This specimen belongs to a study of radiation and T cells in renal cell carcinoma. This CDR3 comprises 17 residues. With V trimmed by 2 bases and J by 2 bases, 9 bases remained unmatched. Germline V CDR1 and CDR2: MNHEY, SMNVEV (reference sequence). Assay: immunoSEQ multiplex PCR; the TCRdb copy retains only in-frame clones and omits some. Of approximately 92,000 clones in the sample, roughly 80% were seen once. Findings and limits, study-wide: From baseline, blood top tumor clonotypes peaked at 2 weeks post-radiation.

The sample was blood, taken from a patient whose treatment included radiotherapy and nephrectomy. The chain combines TRBV27 with TRBJ1-2; TRBD1 agrees at 9 bases. The clonotype was recovered from a man in his fifties or sixties with renal cell carcinoma. CDR3 sequence reads: CASSLVGTGYGNYGYTF. CDR3 sequence (DNA): TGTGCCAGCAGTTTAGTCGGGACAGGGTACGGAAACTATGGCTACACCTTC.